A single TCR beta chain is shown here with its context. These data come from a study of blood T cell repertoires in COVID-19. Study in general: Researchers got acute and convalescent COVID-19 samples from the United States, Italy and Spain.

The CDR3 loop spans 16 amino acids. Germline V gives CDR1 SGHVS, CDR2 FQNEAQ. Trimming took 5 bases from V and 0 from J; bases not matched to a gene: 6. Libraries were prepared by immunoSEQ multiplex PCR; TCRdb keeps only in-frame clonotypes and omits some of them. The repertoire has approximately 230,000 clones, around 84% of them found once; the top ten carry more than 1.5%. Clinical histories supplied by participants themselves formed the basis of cohort assignment. Cohort 3 recovered donors had two negative PCRs, clearance, or symptom resolution. The sequencing input was PBMCs or T cells enriched from blood (not recorded which). This sequence was found in a man aged 40-49 years who had recovered from COVID-19. The chain combines TRBV7-8 with TRBJ2-1; 8 nucleotides line up with TRBD1. The CDR3 region is CASSTPTGDSYNEQFF. The CDR3 DNA sequence: TGTGCCAGCAGCACCCCGACAGGGGACTCCTACAATGAGCAGTTCTTC.